Sequencing of this T cell receptor (beta chain) was carried out in a study of control samples from healthy donors and cancer patients. This table comes from immunoSEQ multiplex PCR, and its TCRdb copy is limited to in-frame clones, with some not included. The sample has under 200,000 clones; 91% are singletons. From germline, CDR1 is SGHTA and CDR2 FQGNSA. The CDR3 is 15 amino acids. The V and J ends lost 6 bases and 2 bases, in that order; junction bases with no gene match: 6. The receptor comes from a woman in her thirties in good health. The J gene is TRBJ1-2, the V gene TRBV7-2; 10 nucleotides agree with TRBD1. Sequenced material: blood. CDR3 in amino acids: CASRETGGKNYGYTF. The CDR3 DNA reads as TGTGCCAGCAGAGAGACAGGGGGCAAGAACTATGGCTACACCTTC.